This T cell receptor beta chain was profiled in a study of blood T cells in healthy people across ages. Findings and caveats of the study: A conclusive naive versus antigen-experienced comparison was prevented by the unsorted PBMCs.

A sample-barcoded 5' primer and a J-beta primer mix were used in a second PCR of roughly 6 to 12 cycles. Each of the cDNA molecules was tagged by a template-switch adaptor with 12 random nucleotides. TCRdb ran MiXCR on the 5' RACE reads and lists one entry per CDR3 protein. The sample consists of about 800,000 distinct CDR3 sequences, roughly 25% of them appearing once. Germline assignment: CDR1 SGDLS and CDR2 YYNGEE. The CDR3 loop spans 17 amino acids. The germline V and J ends were trimmed by 3 bases and 6 bases, with 23 bases remaining between them. Concerning this clonotype: Its target is unknown.

These data also featured in a second study, about T cells of mothers and their children. This second study says: Donation was provided by three healthy Caucasian mothers along with their six children.

The receptor comes from a boy aged 5-17 years in good health. The J gene is TRBJ2-3, the V gene TRBV9; D gene unclear. The sequencing input was blood. The CDR3 loop is CASSGKMGKVGPDTQYF. The CDR3 bases are TGTGCCAGCAGCGGTAAAATGGGGAAGGTCGGTCCCGATACGCAGTATTTT.